This is a list of T cell receptor beta chains from one sample in a study of T cell responses to AZD1222 COVID-19 vaccine. The data were produced by immunoSEQ multiplex PCR, yet TCRdb's version contains in-frame clones alone and is incomplete. The data show around 63,000 clones, 85% seen once. The material was peripheral blood, obtained on day 0 of AZD1222 vaccination. The receptors stem from an adult in good health. The CDR3 runs from the conserved cysteine through the conserved F or W. A D gene is named only where the DNA matches it firmly. Clone size, where shown, is once, few, many, or a class for clones that have expanded.

d_gene: TRBD1
v_gene: TRBV5-1
j_gene: TRBJ1-4
abundance: NA
len: 16
CDR3aa: CASSLGDRGDNEKLFF
CDR3nt: TGCGCCAGCAGCTTGGGGGACAGGGGTGATAATGAAAAACTGTTTTTT

d_gene: NA
v_gene: TRBV19
j_gene: TRBJ1-1
abundance: NA
len: 14
CDR3aa: CASSIVGGGSEAFF
CDR3nt: TGTGCCAGTAGTATAGTTGGGGGGGGCTCTGAAGCTTTCTTT

d_gene: NA
v_gene: TRBV3-1/TRBV3-2
j_gene: TRBJ1-5
abundance: NA
len: 14
CDR3aa: CASSQDGVGQPQHF
CDR3nt: TGTGCCAGCAGCCAAGACGGGGTTGGCCAGCCCCAGCATTTT

d_gene: NA
v_gene: TRBV27
j_gene: TRBJ1-6
abundance: NA
len: 16
CDR3aa: CASSNRGDSYNSPLHF
CDR3nt: TGTGCCAGCTCAAATCGGGGCGACAGCTATAATTCACCCCTCCACTTT

d_gene: TRBD1
v_gene: TRBV5-1
j_gene: TRBJ1-6
abundance: NA
len: 16
CDR3aa: CASSYDRVAPNSPLHF
CDR3nt: TGCGCCAGCAGTTACGACAGGGTTGCGCCTAATTCACCCCTCCACTTT

d_gene: TRBD1
v_gene: TRBV5-4
j_gene: TRBJ2-7
abundance: NA
len: 15
CDR3aa: CASSPGQGFVYEQYF
CDR3nt: TGTGCCAGCAGCCCGGGACAGGGGTTTGTCTACGAGCAGTACTTC

d_gene: NA
v_gene: TRBV18
j_gene: TRBJ2-5
abundance: once
len: 14
CDR3aa: CASSHGGLQETQYF
CDR3nt: TGTGCCAGCTCACACGGGGGGCTTCAAGAGACCCAGTACTTC

d_gene: NA
v_gene: TRBV12-3/TRBV12-4
j_gene: TRBJ2-2
abundance: NA
len: 12
CDR3aa: CASSPQPGELFF
CDR3nt: TGTGCCAGCAGTCCCCAGCCCGGGGAGCTGTTTTTT

d_gene: NA
v_gene: TRBV6-4
j_gene: TRBJ2-6
abundance: medium-sized
len: 14
CDR3aa: CASSDNSGANVLTF
CDR3nt: TGTGCCAGCAGTGACAACTCTGGGGCCAACGTCCTGACTTTC

d_gene: NA
v_gene: TRBV29-1
j_gene: TRBJ2-1
abundance: NA
len: 14
CDR3aa: CSVEEPSSYNEQFF
CDR3nt: TGCAGCGTTGAAGAGCCATCCTCCTACAATGAGCAGTTCTTC

d_gene: TRBD2
v_gene: TRBV7-3
j_gene: TRBJ2-3
abundance: NA
len: 16
CDR3aa: CASSRGLAESTDTQYF
CDR3nt: TGTGCCAGCAGCAGGGGACTAGCGGAGAGCACAGATACGCAGTATTTT

d_gene: NA
v_gene: TRBV10-3
j_gene: TRBJ1-3
abundance: NA
len: 12
CDR3aa: CAGGAPGNTIYF
CDR3nt: TGTGCCGGGGGGGCCCCTGGAAACACCATATATTTT

d_gene: NA
v_gene: TRBV5-6
j_gene: TRBJ1-2
abundance: NA
len: 16
CDR3aa: CASSTIGGAQDYGYTF
CDR3nt: TGTGCCAGCAGCACCATCGGGGGGGCTCAGGACTATGGCTACACCTTC

d_gene: NA
v_gene: TRBV4-1
j_gene: TRBJ2-1
abundance: once
len: 17
CDR3aa: CASSQDSTGPPYNEQFF
CDR3nt: TGCGCCAGCAGCCAAGATTCGACGGGGCCCCCCTACAATGAGCAGTTCTTC

d_gene: NA
v_gene: TRBV7-6
j_gene: TRBJ1-3
abundance: NA
len: 14
CDR3aa: CASSLAEQGNTIYF
CDR3nt: TGTGCCAGCAGCTTAGCGGAACAAGGAAACACCATATATTTT

d_gene: NA
v_gene: TRBV30
j_gene: TRBJ2-1
abundance: NA
len: 14
CDR3aa: CAWRTDLKPNEQFF
CDR3nt: TGTGCCTGGAGGACAGATCTAAAACCCAATGAGCAGTTCTTC

d_gene: NA
v_gene: TRBV19
j_gene: TRBJ1-6
abundance: few
len: 14
CDR3aa: CASMLGQGNSPLHF
CDR3nt: TGTGCCAGTATGCTGGGGCAGGGGAATTCACCCCTCCACTTT

d_gene: TRBD2
v_gene: TRBV9
j_gene: TRBJ2-7
abundance: few
len: 15
CDR3aa: CASSASGTSNYEQYF
CDR3nt: TGTGCCAGCAGCGCATCCGGGACTAGTAACTACGAGCAGTACTTC

d_gene: TRBD1
v_gene: TRBV28
j_gene: TRBJ2-1
abundance: once
len: 18
CDR3aa: CASSLSPGFDRGPPEQFF
CDR3nt: TGTGCCAGCAGTTTATCGCCGGGATTTGACAGGGGCCCCCCGGAGCAGTTCTTC